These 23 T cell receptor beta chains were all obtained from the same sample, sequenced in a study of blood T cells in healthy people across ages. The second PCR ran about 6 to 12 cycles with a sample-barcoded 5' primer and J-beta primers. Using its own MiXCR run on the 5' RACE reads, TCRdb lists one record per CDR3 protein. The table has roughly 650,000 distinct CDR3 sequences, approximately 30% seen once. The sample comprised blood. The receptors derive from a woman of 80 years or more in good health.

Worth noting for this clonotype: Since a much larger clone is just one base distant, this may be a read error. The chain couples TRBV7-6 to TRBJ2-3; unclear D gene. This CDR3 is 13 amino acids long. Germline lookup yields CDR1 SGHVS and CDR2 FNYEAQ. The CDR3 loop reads CAGSSFSTDTQYF. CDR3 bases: TGTGCCGGCAGCTCCTTTAGCACAGATACGCAGTATTTT.

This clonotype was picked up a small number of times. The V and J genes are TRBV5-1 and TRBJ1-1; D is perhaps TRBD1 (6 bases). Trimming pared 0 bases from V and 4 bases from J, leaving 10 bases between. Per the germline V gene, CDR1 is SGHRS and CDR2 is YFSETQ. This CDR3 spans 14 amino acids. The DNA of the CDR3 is TGCGCCAGCAGCTTGGTCGGAGGGGGCACTGAAGCTTTCTTT. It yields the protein CASSLVGGGTEAFF.

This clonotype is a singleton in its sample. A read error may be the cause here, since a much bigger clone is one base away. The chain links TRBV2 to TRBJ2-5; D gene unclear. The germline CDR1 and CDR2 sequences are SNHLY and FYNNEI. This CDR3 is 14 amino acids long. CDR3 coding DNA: TGTGCCAGCATCGCCGACGTACTCGGAGAGACCCGGTACTTC. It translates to CASIADVLGETRYF.

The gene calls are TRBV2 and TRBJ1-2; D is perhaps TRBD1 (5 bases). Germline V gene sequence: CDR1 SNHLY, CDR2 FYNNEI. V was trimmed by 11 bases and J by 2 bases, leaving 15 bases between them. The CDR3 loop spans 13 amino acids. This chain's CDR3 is CAGSRDGNYGYTF. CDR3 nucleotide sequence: TGTGCCGGTAGCCGGGACGGCAACTATGGCTACACCTTC.

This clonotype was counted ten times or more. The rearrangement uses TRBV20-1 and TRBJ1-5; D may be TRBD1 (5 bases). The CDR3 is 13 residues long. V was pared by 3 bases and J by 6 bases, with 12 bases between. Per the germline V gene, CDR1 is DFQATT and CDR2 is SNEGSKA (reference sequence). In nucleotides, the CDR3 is TGCAGTGCTAGCAATCAGGGTGCTCAGCCCCAGCATTTT. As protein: CSASNQGAQPQHF.

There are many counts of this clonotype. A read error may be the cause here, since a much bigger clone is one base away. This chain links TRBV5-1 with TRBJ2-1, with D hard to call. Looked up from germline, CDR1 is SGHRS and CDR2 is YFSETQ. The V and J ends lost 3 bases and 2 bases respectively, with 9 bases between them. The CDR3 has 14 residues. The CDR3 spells CASSCGEAYNEQFF. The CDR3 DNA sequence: TGCGCCAGCAGCTGCGGCGAGGCCTACAATGAGCAGTTCTTC.

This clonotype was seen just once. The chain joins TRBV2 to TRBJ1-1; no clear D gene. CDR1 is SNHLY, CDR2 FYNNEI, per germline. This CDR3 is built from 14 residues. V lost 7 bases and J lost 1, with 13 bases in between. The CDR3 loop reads CASIRTAENTEAFF. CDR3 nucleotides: TGTGCCAGCATCCGGACCGCGGAGAACACTGAAGCTTTCTTT.

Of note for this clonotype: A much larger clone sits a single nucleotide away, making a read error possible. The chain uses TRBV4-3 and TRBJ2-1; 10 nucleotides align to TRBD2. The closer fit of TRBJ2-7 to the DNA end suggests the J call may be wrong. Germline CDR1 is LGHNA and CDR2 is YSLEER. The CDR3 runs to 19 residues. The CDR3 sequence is CASSQRIPSGGRSYNEQYF. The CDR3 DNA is TGCGCCAGCAGCCAAAGAATTCCTAGCGGGGGTAGATCCTACAATGAGCAGTACTTC.

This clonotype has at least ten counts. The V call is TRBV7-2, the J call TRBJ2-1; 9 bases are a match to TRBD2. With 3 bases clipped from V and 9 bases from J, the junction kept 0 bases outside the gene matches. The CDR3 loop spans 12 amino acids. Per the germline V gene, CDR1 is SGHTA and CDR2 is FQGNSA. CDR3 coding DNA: TGTGCCAGCAGCTTGCGGGAGGGTGAGCAGTTCTTC. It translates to CASSLREGEQFF.

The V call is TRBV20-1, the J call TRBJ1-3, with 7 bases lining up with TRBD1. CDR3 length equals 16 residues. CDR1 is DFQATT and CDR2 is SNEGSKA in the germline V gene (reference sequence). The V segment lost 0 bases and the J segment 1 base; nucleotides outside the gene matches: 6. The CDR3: CSARDDRVPSGNTIYF. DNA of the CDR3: TGCAGTGCTAGAGATGACAGGGTCCCTTCTGGAAACACCATATATTTT.

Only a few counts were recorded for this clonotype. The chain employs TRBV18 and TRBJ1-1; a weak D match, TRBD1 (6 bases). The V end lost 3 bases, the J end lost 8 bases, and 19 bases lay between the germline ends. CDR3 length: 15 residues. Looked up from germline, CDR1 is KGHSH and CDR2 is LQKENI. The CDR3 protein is CASSPNRVLGFEAFF. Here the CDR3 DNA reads TGTGCCAGCTCACCTAACAGGGTTCTGGGCTTCGAAGCTTTCTTT.

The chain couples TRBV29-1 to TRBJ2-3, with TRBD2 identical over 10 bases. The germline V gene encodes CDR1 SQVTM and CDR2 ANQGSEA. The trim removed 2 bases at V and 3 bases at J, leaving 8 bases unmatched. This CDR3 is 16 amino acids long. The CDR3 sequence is CSVERLAGEVTDTQYF. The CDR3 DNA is TGCAGCGTTGAACGGCTAGCGGGAGAGGTTACAGATACGCAGTATTTT.

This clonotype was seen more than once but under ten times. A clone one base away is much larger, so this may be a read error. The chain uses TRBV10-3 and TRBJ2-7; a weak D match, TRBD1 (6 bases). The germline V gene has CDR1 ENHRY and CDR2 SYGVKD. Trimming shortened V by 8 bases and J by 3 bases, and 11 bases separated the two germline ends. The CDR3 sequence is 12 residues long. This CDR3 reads CAIAPTGYEQYF. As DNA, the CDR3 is TGTGCCATCGCTCCGACAGGCTACGAGCAGTACTTC.

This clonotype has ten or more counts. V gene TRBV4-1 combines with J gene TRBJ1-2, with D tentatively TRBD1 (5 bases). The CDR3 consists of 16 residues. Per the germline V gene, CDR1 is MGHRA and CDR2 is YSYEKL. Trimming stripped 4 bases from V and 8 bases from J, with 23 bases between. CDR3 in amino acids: CASSLPPEGLAGGYTF. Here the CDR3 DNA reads TGCGCCAGCAGCCTGCCCCCCGAGGGACTCGCTGGGGGCTACACCTTC.

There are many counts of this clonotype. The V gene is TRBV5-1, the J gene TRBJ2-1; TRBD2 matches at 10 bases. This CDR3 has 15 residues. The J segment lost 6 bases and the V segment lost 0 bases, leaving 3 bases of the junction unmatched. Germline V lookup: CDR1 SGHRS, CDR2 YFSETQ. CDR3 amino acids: CASSLAQRGGNEQFF. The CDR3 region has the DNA TGCGCCAGCAGCTTGGCGCAGCGGGGGGGCAATGAGCAGTTCTTC.

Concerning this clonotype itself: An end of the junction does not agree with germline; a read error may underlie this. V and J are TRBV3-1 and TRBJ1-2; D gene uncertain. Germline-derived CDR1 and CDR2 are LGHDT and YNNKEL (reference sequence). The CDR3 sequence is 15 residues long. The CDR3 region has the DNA TGTGCCAGCAGCACCTTAGGAGGCAGCAGTAATGGCTGCACCTTC. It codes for CASSTLGGSSNGCTF.

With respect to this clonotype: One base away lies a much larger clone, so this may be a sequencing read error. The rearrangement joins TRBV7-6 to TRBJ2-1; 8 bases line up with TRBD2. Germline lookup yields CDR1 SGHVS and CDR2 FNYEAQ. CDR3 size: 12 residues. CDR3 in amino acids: CVSSPGVAGWFF. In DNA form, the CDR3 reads TGTGTCAGCAGCCCCGGGGTAGCGGGGTGGTTCTTC. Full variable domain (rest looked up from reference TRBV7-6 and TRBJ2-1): GAGVSQSPRYKVTKRGQDVALRCDPISGHVSLYWYRQALGQGPEFLTYFNYEAQQDKSGLPNDRFSAERPEGSISTLTIQRTEQRDSAMYRCVSSPGVAGWFFGPGTRLTVL.

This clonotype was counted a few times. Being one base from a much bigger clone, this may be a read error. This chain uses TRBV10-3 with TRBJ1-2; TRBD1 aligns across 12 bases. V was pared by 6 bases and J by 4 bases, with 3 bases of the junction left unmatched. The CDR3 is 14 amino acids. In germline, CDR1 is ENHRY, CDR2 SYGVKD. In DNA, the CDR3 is TGTGCCATCAGGGGGACAGGGGGCTCCTATGGCTACACCTTC. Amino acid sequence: CAIRGTGGSYGYTF.

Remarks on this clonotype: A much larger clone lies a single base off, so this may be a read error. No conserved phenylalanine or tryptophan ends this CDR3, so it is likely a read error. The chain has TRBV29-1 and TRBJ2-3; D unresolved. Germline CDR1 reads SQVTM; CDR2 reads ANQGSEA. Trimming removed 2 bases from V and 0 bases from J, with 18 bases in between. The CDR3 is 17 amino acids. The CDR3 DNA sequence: TGCAGCGTTGAACCTCTAATCGGCAGTGAGAGCACAGATACGCAGTATTTG. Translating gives CSVEPLIGSESTDTQYL.

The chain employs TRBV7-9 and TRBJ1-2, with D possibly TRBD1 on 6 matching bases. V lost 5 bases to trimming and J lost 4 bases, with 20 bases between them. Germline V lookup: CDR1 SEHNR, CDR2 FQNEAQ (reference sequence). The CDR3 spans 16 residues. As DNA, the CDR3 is TGTGCCAGCAGCAGCGGGGGCCTCCCTGGGGGCTATGGCTACACCTTC. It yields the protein CASSSGGLPGGYGYTF. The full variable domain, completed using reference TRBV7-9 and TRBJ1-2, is DTGVSQNPRHKITKRGQNVTFRCDPISEHNRLYWYRQTLGQGPEFLTYFQNEAQLEKSRLLSDRFSAERPKGSFSTLEIQRTEQGDSAMYLCASSSGGLPGGYGYTFGSGTRLTVV.

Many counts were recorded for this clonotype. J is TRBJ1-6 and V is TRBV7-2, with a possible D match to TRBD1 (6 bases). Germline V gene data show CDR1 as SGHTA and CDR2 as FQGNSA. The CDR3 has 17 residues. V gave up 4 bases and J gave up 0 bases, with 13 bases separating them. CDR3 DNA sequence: TGTGCCAGCAGCTCACAGGGAGTCAGCTCCTATAATTCACCCCTCCACTTT. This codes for CASSSQGVSSYNSPLHF. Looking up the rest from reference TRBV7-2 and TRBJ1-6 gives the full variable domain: GAGVSQSPSNKVTEKGKDVELRCDPISGHTALYWYRQSLGQGLEFLIYFQGNSAPDKSGLPSDRFSAERTGGSVSTLTIQRTQQEDSAVYLCASSSQGVSSYNSPLHFGNGTRLTVT.

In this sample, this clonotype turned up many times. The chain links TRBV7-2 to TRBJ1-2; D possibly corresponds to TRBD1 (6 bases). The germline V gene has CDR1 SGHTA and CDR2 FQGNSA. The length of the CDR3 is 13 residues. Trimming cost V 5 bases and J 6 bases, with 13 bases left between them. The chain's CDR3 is CASSQTGTDGYTF. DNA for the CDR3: TGTGCCAGCAGCCAAACAGGGACGGATGGCTACACCTTC. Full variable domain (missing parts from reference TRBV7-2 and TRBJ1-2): GAGVSQSPSNKVTEKGKDVELRCDPISGHTALYWYRQSLGQGLEFLIYFQGNSAPDKSGLPSDRFSAERTGGSVSTLTIQRTQQEDSAVYLCASSQTGTDGYTFGSGTRLTVV.

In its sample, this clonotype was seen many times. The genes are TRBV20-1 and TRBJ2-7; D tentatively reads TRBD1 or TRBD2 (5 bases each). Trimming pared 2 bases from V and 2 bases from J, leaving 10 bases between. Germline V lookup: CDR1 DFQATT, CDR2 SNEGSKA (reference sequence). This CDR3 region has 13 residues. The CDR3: CSARWDGTYEQYF. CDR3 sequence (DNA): TGCAGTGCTAGATGGGACGGTACCTACGAGCAGTACTTC.